The sequence of this T cell receptor beta chain was determined in a study of Tregs in tolerant kidney transplant recipients. Study-level points and caveats: Tregs expanded with activated donor B cells seemed most donor-specific.

Points on this clone: Its antigen is unidentified.

Using immunoSEQ multiplex PCR, the repertoire was profiled, and TCRdb retains in-frame clones only, with some absent. The sample lists approximately 65,000 clones, roughly 89% seen once, with about 4.6% in the top ten. The CDR3 loop spans 13 amino acids. CDR1 MNHEY and CDR2 SVGAGI come from the germline V gene. V shed 5 bases, J shed 5 bases, and the junction held 5 bases outside the gene matches. CD4+CD25+CD127- Tregs, CD4+CD25- non-Tregs, CD4 and CD8 cells were sorted. The source of this sequence is a human donor in good health. The sequencing input was CD4+ T cells from blood. This rearrangement joins TRBV6-5 to TRBJ2-5, with 7 positions matching TRBD2. The CDR3: CASSNLGGETQYF. The CDR3 DNA is TGTGCCAGCAGTAACCTGGGGGGGGAGACCCAGTACTTC.